This T cell receptor (beta chain) was retrieved from a study of cytomegalovirus exposure and HLA in healthy donors. Germline V gives CDR1 SGHNT, CDR2 YYREEE (reference sequence). V was shortened by 3 bases and J by 8 bases, with 11 bases between the two germline ends. The length of the CDR3 is 12 residues. PCR involved 60 Vbeta and 13 Jbeta primers. Repertoires were generated with immunoSEQ multiplex PCR, while TCRdb's copy carries only in-frame clones and drops some. In total, the table holds about 47,000 clones. The specimen was PBMCs. V and J are TRBV5-4 and TRBJ1-1, with D maybe TRBD1 (5 bases). This clonotype was sampled from a male donor in good health and CMV-seronegative. The CDR3 DNA reads as TGTGCCAGCAGCTCGAATGGGGCAGAAGCTTTCTTT. It yields the protein CASSSNGAEAFF. The full variable domain, with the rest looked up from reference TRBV5-4 and TRBJ1-1, is ETGVTQSPTHLIKTRGQQVTLRCSSQSGHNTVSWYQQALGQGPQFIFQYYREEENGRGNFPPRFSGLQFPNYSSELNVNALELDDSALYLCASSSNGAEAFFGQGTRLTVV.